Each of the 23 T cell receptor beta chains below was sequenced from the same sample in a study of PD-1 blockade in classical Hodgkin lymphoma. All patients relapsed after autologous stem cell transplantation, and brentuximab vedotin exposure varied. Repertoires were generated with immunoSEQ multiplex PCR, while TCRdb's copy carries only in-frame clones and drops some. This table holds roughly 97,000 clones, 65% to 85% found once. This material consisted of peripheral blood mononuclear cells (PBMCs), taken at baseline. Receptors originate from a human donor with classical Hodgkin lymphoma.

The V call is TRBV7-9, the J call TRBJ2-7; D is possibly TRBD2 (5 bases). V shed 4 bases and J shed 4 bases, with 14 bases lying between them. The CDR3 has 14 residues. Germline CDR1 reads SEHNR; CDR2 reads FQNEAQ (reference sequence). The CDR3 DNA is TGTGCCAGCAGCTCCGCTTATGAGGGATACGAGCAGTACTTC. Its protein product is CASSSAYEGYEQYF.

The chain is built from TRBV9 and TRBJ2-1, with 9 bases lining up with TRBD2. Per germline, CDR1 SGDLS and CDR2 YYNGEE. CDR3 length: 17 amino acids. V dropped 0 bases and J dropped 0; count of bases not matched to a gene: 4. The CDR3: CASSVDRAGGSYNEQFF. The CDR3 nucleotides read TGTGCCAGCAGCGTAGACCGAGCGGGGGGCTCCTACAATGAGCAGTTCTTC.

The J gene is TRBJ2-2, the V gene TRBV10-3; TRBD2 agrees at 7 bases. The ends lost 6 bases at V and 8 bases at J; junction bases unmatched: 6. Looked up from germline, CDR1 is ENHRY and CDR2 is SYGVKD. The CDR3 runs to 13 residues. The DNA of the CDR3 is TGTGCCATCAGAAAACCGGGAGGTGGGGAGCTGTTTTTT. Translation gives CAIRKPGGGELFF.

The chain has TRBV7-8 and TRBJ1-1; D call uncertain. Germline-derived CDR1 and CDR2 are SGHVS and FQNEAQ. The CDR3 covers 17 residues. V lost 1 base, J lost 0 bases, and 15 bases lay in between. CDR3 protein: CASSLVGGTDLNTEAFF. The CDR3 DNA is TGTGCCAGCAGCTTAGTAGGCGGTACGGACCTGAACACTGAAGCTTTCTTT. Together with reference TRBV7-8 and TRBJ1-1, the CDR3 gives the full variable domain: GAGVSQSPRYKVAKRGQDVALRCDPISGHVSLFWYQQALGQGPEFLTYFQNEAQLDKSGLPSDRFFAERPEGSVSTLKIQRTQQEDSAVYLCASSLVGGTDLNTEAFFGQGTRLTVV.

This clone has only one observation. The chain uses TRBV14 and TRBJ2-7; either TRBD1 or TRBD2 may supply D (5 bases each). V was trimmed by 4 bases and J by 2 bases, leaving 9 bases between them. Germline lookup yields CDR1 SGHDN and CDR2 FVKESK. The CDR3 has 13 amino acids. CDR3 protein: CASSRDAPYEQYF. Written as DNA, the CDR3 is TGTGCCAGCAGCCGGGACGCTCCCTACGAGCAGTACTTC.

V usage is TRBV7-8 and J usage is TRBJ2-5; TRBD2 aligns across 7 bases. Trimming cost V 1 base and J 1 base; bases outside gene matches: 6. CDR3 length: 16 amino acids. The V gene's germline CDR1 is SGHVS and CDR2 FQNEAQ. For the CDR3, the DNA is TGTGCCAGCAGCTTAGGGGCTAGCGGTTCCCAAGAGACCCAGTACTTC. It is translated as CASSLGASGSQETQYF.

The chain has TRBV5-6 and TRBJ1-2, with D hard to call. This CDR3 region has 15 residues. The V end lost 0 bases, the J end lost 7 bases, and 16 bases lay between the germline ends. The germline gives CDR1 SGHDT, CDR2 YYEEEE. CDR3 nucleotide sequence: TGTGCCAGCAGCTTGGAGGCAACTGGGATGGGTGGCTACACCTTC. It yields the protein CASSLEATGMGGYTF. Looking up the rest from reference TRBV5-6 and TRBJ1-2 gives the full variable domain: DAGVTQSPTHLIKTRGQQVTLRCSPKSGHDTVSWYQQALGQGPQFIFQYYEEEERQRGNFPDRFSGHQFPNYSSELNVNALLLGDSALYLCASSLEATGMGGYTFGSGTRLTVV.

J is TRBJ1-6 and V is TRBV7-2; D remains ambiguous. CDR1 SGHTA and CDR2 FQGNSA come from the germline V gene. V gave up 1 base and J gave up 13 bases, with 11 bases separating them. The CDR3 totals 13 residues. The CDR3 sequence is CASSLDMISPLHF. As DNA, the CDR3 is TGTGCCAGCAGCTTAGACATGATTTCGCCCCTCCACTTT.

The chain's CDR3 is CASRRDLLLYTEAFF. DNA of the CDR3: TGTGCCAGCAGGAGGGACCTGCTGTTGTACACTGAAGCTTTCTTT. V usage is TRBV6-1 and J usage is TRBJ1-1, with a tentative D call TRBD1 (5 bases). CDR3 length: 15 residues. V gave up 6 bases and J gave up 3 bases, with 17 bases separating them. In germline, CDR1 is MNHNS, CDR2 SASEGT.

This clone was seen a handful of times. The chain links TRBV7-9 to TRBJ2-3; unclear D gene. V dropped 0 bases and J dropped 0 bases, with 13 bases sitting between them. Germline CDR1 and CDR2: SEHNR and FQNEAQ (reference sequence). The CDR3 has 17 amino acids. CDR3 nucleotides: TGTGCCAGCAGCTTAGCGGTCCGAGCAGTCAGCACAGATACGCAGTATTTT. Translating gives CASSLAVRAVSTDTQYF. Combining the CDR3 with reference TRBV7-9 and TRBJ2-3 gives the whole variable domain DTGVSQNPRHKITKRGQNVTFRCDPISEHNRLYWYRQTLGQGPEFLTYFQNEAQLEKSRLLSDRFSAERPKGSFSTLEIQRTEQGDSAMYLCASSLAVRAVSTDTQYFGPGTRLTVL.

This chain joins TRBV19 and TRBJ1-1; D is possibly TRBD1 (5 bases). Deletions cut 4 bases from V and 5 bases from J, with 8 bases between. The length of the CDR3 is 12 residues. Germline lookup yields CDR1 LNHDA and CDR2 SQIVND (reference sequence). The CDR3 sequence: CASSTGLTEAFF. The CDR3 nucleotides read TGTGCCAGTAGTACAGGGTTAACTGAAGCTTTCTTT.

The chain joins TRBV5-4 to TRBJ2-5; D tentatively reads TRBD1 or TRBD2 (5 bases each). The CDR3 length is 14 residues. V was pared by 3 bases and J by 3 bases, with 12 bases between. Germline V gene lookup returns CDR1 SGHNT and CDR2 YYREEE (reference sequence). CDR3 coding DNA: TGTGCCAGCAGCTCTCCCGGGACGGAAGAGACCCAGTACTTC. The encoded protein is CASSSPGTEETQYF.

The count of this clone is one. The chain's CDR3 is CASSPPVVTGANVLTF. Written as DNA, the CDR3 is TGTGCCAGCAGCCCGCCGGTAGTCACTGGGGCCAACGTCCTGACTTTC. This chain connects TRBV28 to TRBJ2-6; D gene ambiguous. V was pared by 6 bases and J by 2 bases, with 14 bases between. The CDR3 spans 16 residues. Germline values: CDR1 MDHEN, CDR2 SYDVKM.

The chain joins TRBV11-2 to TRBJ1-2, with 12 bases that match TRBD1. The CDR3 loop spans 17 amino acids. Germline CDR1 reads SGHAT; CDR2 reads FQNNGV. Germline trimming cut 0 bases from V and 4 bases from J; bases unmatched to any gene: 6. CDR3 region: CASSLEPGTGGFYGYTF. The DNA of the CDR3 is TGTGCCAGCAGCTTAGAGCCCGGGACAGGGGGCTTCTATGGCTACACCTTC. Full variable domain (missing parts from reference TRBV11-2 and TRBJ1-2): EAGVAQSPRYKIIEKRQSVAFWCNPISGHATLYWYQQILGQGPKLLIQFQNNGVVDDSQLPKDRFSAERLKGVDSTLKIQPAKLEDSAVYLCASSLEPGTGGFYGYTFGSGTRLTVV.

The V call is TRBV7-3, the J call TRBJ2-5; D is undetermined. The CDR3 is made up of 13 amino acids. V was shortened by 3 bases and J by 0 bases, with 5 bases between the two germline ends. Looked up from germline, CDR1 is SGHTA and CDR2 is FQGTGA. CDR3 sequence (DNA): TGTGCCAGCAGCTTCCAGTACCAAGAGACCCAGTACTTC. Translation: CASSFQYQETQYF.

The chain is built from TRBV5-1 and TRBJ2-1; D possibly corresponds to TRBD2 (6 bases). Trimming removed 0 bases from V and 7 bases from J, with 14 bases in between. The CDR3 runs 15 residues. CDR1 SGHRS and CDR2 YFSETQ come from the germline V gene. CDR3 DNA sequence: TGCGCCAGCAGCTTGGGGAACGGGAGAAGGAATGAGCAGTTCTTC. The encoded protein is CASSLGNGRRNEQFF.

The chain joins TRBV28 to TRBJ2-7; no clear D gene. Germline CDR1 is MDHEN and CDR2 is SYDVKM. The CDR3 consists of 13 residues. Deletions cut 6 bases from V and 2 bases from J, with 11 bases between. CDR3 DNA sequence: TGTGCCAGCAGCTCACGACTGACCTACGAGCAGTACTTC. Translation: CASSSRLTYEQYF.

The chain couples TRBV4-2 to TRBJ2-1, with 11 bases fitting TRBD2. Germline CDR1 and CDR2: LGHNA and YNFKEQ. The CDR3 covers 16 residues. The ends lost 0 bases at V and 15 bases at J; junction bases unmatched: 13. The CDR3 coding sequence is TGTGCCAGCAGCCAAGAGACCTCCGGACTAGCGGGCCCCCCGTTCTTC. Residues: CASSQETSGLAGPPFF.

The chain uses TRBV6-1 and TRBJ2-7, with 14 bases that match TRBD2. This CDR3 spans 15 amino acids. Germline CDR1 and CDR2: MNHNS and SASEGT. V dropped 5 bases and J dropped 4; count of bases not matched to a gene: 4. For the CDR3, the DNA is TGTGCCAGCAGTTCGGGACTAGCGGGAGCGTACGAGCAGTACTTC. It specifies CASSSGLAGAYEQYF.

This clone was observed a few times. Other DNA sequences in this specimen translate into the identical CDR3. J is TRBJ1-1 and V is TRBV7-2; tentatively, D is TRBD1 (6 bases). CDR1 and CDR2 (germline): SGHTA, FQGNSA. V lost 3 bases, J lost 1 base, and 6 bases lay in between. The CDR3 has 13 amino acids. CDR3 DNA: TGTGCCAGCAGCTTGGGACAGAACACTGAAGCTTTCTTT. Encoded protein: CASSLGQNTEAFF.

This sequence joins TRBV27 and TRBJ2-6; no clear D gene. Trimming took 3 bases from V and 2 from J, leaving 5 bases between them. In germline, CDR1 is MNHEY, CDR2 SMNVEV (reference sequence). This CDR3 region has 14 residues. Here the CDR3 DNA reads TGTGCCAGCAGTTTCACCCCTGGGGCCAACGTCCTGACTTTC. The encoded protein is CASSFTPGANVLTF.

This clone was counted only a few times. CDR3 in amino acids: CASSGLGQGGTEAFF. The CDR3 nucleotides are TGTGCCAGCAGCGGGCTCGGGCAGGGGGGCACTGAAGCTTTCTTT. The chain combines TRBV9 with TRBJ1-1; 7 bases are a match to TRBD1. Germline lookup yields CDR1 SGDLS and CDR2 YYNGEE. The CDR3 runs to 15 residues. The V segment lost 3 bases and the J segment 4 bases; nucleotides outside the gene matches: 9.

The CDR3 sequence is CASSYNRAGETQYF. CDR3 coding DNA: TGCGCCAGCAGCTACAACAGGGCCGGGGAGACCCAGTACTTC. The chain combines TRBV5-1 with TRBJ2-5; TRBD1 might be the D (6 bases). Germline V CDR1 and CDR2: SGHRS, YFSETQ. The CDR3 loop spans 14 amino acids. The V and J ends lost 3 bases and 5 bases respectively, with 14 bases between them.